This T cell receptor (beta chain) was captured in a study of CD8 T cells in ankylosing spondylitis. MiXCR was run by TCRdb on the 5' RACE reads, yielding one entry per CDR3 protein. The data contain more than 150,000 distinct CDR3 sequences, roughly 13% of them seen just once; the ten biggest clones take up more than 15%. CDR1 is MNHEY and CDR2 is SVGAGI in the germline V gene. The CDR3 has 13 amino acids. V lost 4 bases to trimming and J lost 5 bases, with 9 bases between them. A few counts support this clonotype. This TCR was recovered from a male donor with ankylosing spondylitis or in good health (not recorded which). The sequenced sample was blood, either unsorted or a sorted T cell fraction (not recorded which). V gene TRBV6-5 combines with J gene TRBJ2-1; no clear D gene. CDR3 nucleotides: TGTGCCAGCAGTTCGTCCCAGAACAATGAGCAGTTCTTC. Residues: CASSSSQNNEQFF.